This T cell receptor (beta chain) was found in a study of T cell responses to AZD1222 COVID-19 vaccine. Study conclusions and caveats: Spike-specific TCR breadth and depth both grew after two AZD1222 doses.

Germline V lookup: CDR1 KGHSH, CDR2 LQKENI. The ends lost 0 bases at V and 4 bases at J; junction bases unmatched: 4. This CDR3 comprises 16 residues. In the case of this clone: Its target is not known.

The data were produced by immunoSEQ multiplex PCR, yet TCRdb's version contains in-frame clones alone and is incomplete. Among around 100,000 clones listed, roughly 90% were seen once. This TCR derives from an adult in good health. This material consisted of peripheral blood, taken on day 0 of AZD1222 vaccination. This chain joins TRBV18 and TRBJ1-2; 11 bases map to TRBD1. Here the CDR3 DNA reads TGTGCCAGCTCACCACCCGGGACAGGGGGTCCCTATGGCTACACCTTC. Translated, it gives CASSPPGTGGPYGYTF. The full variable domain, completed using reference TRBV18 and TRBJ1-2, is NAGVMQNPRHLVRRRGQEARLRCSPMKGHSHVYWYRQLPEEGLKFMVYLQKENIIDESGMPKERFSAEFPKEGPSILRIQQVVRGDSAAYFCASSPPGTGGPYGYTFGSGTRLTVV.